This entry describes one T cell receptor (beta chain). The data were obtained in a study of T cell changes during pregnancy in multiple sclerosis. The V and J ends lost 4 bases and 4 bases, in that order; junction bases with no gene match: 2. Germline V gene data show CDR1 as SGDLS and CDR2 as YYNGEE. The CDR3 contains 12 residues. Only in-frame clones appear in the TCRdb table, and some are missing; sequencing was by immunoSEQ multiplex PCR. There are roughly 75,000 clones in the sample; over 75% occur only once, and around 1.8% lies in the top ten. Source: peripheral blood, taken before pregnancy. This clonotype was sampled from a female donor with multiple sclerosis, enrolled in a pregnancy study. The J gene is TRBJ2-7, the V gene TRBV9, with 7 bases aligning to TRBD1. The CDR3 nucleotides are TGTGCCAGCAGCACGACAGGGTACGAGCAGTACTTC. Its protein product is CASSTTGYEQYF.